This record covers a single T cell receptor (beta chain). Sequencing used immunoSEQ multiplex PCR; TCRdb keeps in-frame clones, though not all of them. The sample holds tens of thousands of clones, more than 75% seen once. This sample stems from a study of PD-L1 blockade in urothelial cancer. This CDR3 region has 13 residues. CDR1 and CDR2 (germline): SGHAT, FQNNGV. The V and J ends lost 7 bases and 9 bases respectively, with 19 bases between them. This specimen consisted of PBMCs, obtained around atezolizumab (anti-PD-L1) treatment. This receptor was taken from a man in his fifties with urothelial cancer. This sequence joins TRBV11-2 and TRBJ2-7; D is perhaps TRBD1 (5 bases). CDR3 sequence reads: CASTYFRTSGQYF. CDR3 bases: TGTGCCAGCACCTATTTCCGGACATCCGGGCAGTACTTC.